This T cell receptor beta chain was recorded in a study of regulatory and conventional T cells in RAG deficiency. Points from the study as a whole: RAG-deficient patients showed markedly lower Shannon entropy and higher Simpson indices than control T-cell subsets. Omenn CD25-high CD127-low cells may be activated cells, not true Tregs.

Profiling relied on immunoSEQ multiplex PCR, and the TCRdb table lists in-frame clones only, not all of them. In the table there are 30,000 to 40,000 clones, 75% to 90% of which are singletons. About this clone: No antigen is known for it.

The CDR3 is made up of 12 amino acids. CDR1 is SNHLY and CDR2 is FYNNEI in the germline V gene. Between the trimmed V and J ends, which lost 7 bases and 0 bases, there was a span of 4 bases. The data were also submitted as part of a second study, on regulatory T cells. That work states: Primers: 52 TRBV forward and 13 TRBJ reverse. Skewed V and J usage and few unique V-J pairs marked patient repertoires, most in Tregs.

Input material: CD8+ T cells sorted from blood. The TCR sequence derives from a human donor in good health. The chain links TRBV2 to TRBJ1-5; D unresolved. This chain's CDR3 is CASMASNQPQHF. In DNA form, the CDR3 reads TGTGCCAGCATGGCTAGCAATCAGCCCCAGCATTTT.